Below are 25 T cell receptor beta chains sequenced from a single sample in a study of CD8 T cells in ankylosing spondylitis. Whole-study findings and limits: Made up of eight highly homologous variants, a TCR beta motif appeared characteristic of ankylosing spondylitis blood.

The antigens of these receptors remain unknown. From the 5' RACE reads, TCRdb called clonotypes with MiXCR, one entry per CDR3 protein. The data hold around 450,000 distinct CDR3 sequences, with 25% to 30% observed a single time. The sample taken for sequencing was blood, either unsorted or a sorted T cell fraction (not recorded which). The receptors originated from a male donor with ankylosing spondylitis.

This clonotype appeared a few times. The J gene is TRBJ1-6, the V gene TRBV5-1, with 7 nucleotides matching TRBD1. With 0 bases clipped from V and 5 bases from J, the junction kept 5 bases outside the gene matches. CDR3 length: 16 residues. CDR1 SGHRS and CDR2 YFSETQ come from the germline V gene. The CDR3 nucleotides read TGCGCCAGCAGCTTGGCCGGGACAGCAAATAATTCACCCCTCCACTTT. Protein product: CASSLAGTANNSPLHF. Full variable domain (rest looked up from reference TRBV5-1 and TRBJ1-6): KAGVTQTPRYLIKTRGQQVTLSCSPISGHRSVSWYQQTPGQGLQFLFEYFSETQRNKGNFPGRFSGRQFSNSRSEMNVSTLELGDSALYLCASSLAGTANNSPLHFGNGTRLTVT.

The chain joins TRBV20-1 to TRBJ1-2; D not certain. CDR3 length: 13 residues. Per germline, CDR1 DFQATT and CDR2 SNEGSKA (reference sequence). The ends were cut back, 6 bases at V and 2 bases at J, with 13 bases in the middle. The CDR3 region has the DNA TGCAGTGCCTTGGACCCAAGGAACTATGGCTACACCTTC. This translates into CSALDPRNYGYTF.

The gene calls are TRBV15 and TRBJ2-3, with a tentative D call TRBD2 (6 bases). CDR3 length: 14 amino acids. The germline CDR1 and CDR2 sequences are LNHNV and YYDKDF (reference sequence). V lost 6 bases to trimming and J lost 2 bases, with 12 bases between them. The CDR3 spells CATRTRLDTDTQYF. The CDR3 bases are TGTGCCACCAGAACCAGACTAGACACAGATACGCAGTATTTT.

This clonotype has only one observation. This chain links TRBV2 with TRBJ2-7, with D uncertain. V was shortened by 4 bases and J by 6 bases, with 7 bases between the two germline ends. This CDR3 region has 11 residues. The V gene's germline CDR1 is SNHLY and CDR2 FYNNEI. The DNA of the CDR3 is TGTGCCAGCAGTGCGAGAAGCGAGCAGTACGTC. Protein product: CASSARSEQYV.

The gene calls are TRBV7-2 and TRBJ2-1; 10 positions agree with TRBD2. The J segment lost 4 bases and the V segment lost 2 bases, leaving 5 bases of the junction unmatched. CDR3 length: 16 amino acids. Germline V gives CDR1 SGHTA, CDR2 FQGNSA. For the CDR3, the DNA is TGTGCCAGCAGCTTAAGCCCAGCGGGAGGGTACAATGAGCAGTTCTTC. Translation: CASSLSPAGGYNEQFF. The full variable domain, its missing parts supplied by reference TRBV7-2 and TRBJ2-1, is GAGVSQSPSNKVTEKGKDVELRCDPISGHTALYWYRQSLGQGLEFLIYFQGNSAPDKSGLPSDRFSAERTGGSVSTLTIQRTQQEDSAVYLCASSLSPAGGYNEQFFGPGTRLTVL.

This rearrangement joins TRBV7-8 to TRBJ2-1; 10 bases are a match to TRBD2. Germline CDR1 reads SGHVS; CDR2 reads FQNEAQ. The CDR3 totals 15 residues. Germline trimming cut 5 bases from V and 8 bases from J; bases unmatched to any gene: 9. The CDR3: CASSPASGSKDEQFF. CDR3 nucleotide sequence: TGTGCCAGCAGCCCGGCTAGCGGGAGTAAAGATGAGCAGTTCTTC.

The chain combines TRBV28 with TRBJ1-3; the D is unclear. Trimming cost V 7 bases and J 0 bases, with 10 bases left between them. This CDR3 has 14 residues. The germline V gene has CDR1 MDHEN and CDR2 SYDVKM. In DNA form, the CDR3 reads TGTGCCAGCATATTACGAAGCTCTGGAAACACCATATATTTT. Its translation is CASILRSSGNTIYF.

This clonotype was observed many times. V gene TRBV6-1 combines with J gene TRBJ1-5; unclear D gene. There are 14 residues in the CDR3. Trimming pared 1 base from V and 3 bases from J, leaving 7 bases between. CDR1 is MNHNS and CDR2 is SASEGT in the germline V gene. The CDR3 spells CASSEGGSNQPQHF. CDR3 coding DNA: TGTGCCAGCAGTGAAGGTGGTTCCAATCAGCCCCAGCATTTT.

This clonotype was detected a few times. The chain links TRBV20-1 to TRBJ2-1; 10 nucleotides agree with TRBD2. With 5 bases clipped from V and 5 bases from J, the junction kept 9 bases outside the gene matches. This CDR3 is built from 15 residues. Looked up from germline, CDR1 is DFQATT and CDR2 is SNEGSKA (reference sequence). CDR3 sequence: CSAVGAGGWHNEQFF. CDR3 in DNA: TGCAGTGCTGTGGGAGCGGGAGGGTGGCACAATGAGCAGTTCTTC.

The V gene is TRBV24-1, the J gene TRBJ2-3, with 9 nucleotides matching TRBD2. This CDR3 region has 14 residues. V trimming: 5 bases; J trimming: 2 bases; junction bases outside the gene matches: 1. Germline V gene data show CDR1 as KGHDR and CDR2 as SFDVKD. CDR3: CATSVAGDTDTQYF. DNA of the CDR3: TGTGCCACCAGTGTAGCGGGAGACACAGATACGCAGTATTTT.

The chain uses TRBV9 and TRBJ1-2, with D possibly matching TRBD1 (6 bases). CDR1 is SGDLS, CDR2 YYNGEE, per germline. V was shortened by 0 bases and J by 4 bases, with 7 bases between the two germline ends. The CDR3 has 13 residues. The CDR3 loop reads CASSVGQAYGYTF. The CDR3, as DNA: TGTGCCAGCAGCGTAGGACAGGCCTATGGCTACACCTTC. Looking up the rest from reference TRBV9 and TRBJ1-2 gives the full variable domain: DSGVTQTPKHLITATGQRVTLRCSPRSGDLSVYWYQQSLDQGLQFLIQYYNGEERAKGNILERFSAQQFPDLHSELNLSSLELGDSALYFCASSVGQAYGYTFGSGTRLTVV.

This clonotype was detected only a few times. As DNA, the CDR3 is TGTGCCACCTCCGGACTAGCGGGAGGTATCGGGGAGCTGTTTTTT. It is translated as CATSGLAGGIGELFF. The chain combines TRBV24-1 with TRBJ2-2, with 14 bases lining up with TRBD2. Trimming took 9 bases from V and 7 from J; bases not matched to a gene: 6. The CDR3 loop spans 15 amino acids. Germline CDR1 KGHDR, CDR2 SFDVKD.

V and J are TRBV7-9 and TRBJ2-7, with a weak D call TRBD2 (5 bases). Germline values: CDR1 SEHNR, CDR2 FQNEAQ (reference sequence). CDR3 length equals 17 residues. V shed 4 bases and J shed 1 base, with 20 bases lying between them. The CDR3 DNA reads TGTGCCAGCAGCTGGGCAGGACGGGATGTCTGGTCCTACGAGCAGTACTTC. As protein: CASSWAGRDVWSYEQYF.

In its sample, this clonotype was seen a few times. The CDR3 protein is CASSLGAGVYNEQFF. The DNA for the CDR3 is TGTGCCAGCAGCTTAGGGGCGGGAGTCTACAATGAGCAGTTCTTC. The V and J genes are TRBV7-9 and TRBJ2-1, with 7 bases lining up with TRBD2. This CDR3 region has 15 residues. Germline lookup yields CDR1 SEHNR and CDR2 FQNEAQ (reference sequence). The V segment lost 1 base and the J segment 3 bases; nucleotides outside the gene matches: 3.

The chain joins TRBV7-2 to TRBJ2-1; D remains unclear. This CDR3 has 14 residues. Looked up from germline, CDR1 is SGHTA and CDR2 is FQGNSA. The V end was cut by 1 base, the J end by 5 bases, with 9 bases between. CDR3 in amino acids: CASSLVLVNNEQFF. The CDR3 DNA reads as TGTGCCAGCAGCTTAGTTCTAGTAAACAATGAGCAGTTCTTC.

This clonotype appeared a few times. The CDR3 here is CASSLRSSRGNQPQHF. CDR3 nucleotide sequence: TGTGCCAGCTCACTCCGGAGCTCCCGGGGCAATCAGCCCCAGCATTTT. This chain connects TRBV18 to TRBJ1-5; D gene ambiguous. Germline V lookup: CDR1 KGHSH, CDR2 LQKENI. The CDR3 has 16 residues. Deletions cut 4 bases from V and 2 bases from J, with 15 bases between.

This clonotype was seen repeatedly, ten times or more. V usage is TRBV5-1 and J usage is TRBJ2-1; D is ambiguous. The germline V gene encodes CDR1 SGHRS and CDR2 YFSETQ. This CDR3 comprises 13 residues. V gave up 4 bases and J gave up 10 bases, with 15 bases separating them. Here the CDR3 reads CASSPSQEREQFF. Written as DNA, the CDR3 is TGCGCCAGCAGCCCCAGCCAAGAGAGAGAGCAGTTCTTC.

CDR3 in amino acids: CASSPRVRDTQYF. The CDR3 DNA is TGTGCCAGCAGCCCCCGGGTTAGAGATACGCAGTATTTT. The chain is built from TRBV11-2 and TRBJ2-3; D is undetermined. Germline values: CDR1 SGHAT, CDR2 FQNNGV. The CDR3 consists of 13 residues. V was clipped by 5 bases and J by 5 bases, with 11 bases between them.

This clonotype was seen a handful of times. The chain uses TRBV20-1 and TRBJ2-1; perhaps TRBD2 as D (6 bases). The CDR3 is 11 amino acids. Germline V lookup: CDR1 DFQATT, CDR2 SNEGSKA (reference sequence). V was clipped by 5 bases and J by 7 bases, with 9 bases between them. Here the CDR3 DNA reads TGCAGTGCTTTTCGGGGGAATGAGCAGTTCTTC. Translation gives CSAFRGNEQFF.

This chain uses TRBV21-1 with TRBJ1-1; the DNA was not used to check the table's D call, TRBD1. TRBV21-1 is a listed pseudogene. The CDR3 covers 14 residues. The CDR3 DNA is TGTGCCAGCAGCAAAATGAGGGGGGACACTGAAGCTTTCTTT. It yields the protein CASSKMRGDTEAFF.

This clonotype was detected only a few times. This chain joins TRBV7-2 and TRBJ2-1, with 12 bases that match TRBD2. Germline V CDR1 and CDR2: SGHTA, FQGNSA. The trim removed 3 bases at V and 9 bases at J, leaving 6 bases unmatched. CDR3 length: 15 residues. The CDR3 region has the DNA TGTGCCAGCAGCTTGACTAGCGGGAGTTCCACTGAGCAGTTCTTC. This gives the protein CASSLTSGSSTEQFF.

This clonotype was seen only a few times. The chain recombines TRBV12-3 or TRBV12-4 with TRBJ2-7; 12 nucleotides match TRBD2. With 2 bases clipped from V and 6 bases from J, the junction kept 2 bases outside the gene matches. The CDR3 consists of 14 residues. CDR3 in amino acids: CASSLMTSGSEQYF. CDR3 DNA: TGTGCCAGCAGTTTAATGACTAGCGGGAGCGAGCAGTACTTC.

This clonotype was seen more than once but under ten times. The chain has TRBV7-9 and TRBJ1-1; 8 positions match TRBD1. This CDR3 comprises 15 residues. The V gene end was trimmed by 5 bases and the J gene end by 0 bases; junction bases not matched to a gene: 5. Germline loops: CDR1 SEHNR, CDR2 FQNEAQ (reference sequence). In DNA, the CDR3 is TGTGCCAGCAGCAGGCAGGGGGCCATGAACACTGAAGCTTTCTTT. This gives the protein CASSRQGAMNTEAFF.

The CDR3 sequence: CARSRTGPNTEAFF. In DNA, the CDR3 is TGTGCCCGATCGAGGACAGGCCCGAACACTGAAGCTTTCTTT. The genes are TRBV2 and TRBJ1-1, with 7 bases identical to TRBD1. The germline V gene encodes CDR1 SNHLY and CDR2 FYNNEI. J was trimmed by 1 base and V by 11 bases; bases with no gene match: 10. The CDR3 spans 14 residues.

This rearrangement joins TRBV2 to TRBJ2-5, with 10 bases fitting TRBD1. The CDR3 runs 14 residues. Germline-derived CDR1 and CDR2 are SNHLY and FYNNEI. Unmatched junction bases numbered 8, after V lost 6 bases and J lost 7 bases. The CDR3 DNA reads TGTGCCAGCAGCTCCGGACAGGGGGATCGGACCCAGTACTTC. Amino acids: CASSSGQGDRTQYF.